This T cell receptor beta chain was sequenced during a study of human T cells and chemical hapten exposure. Looking at the study overall: 2% DPC applied to a roughly 2 cm by roughly 2 cm arm area sensitized donors. The study's findings and limits: Counts of TCRs above 1 in 1000 frequency stayed unchanged with DPC sensitization.

V dropped 2 bases and J dropped 7; count of bases not matched to a gene: 6. The CDR3 loop spans 16 amino acids. Germline lookup yields CDR1 SGHTA and CDR2 FQGNSA. This clonotype was recorded many times. Its antigen is undetermined. Time point indicated: patch test 1, 2 weeks after DPC sensitization. The treatment was: therapeutic diphenylcyclopropenone sensitization with weekly scalp DPC. Donation of samples came from alopecia patients who were 18 to 70 years old and suitable for DPC. It was the library that attached unique molecular identifiers to individual cDNA molecules. TCRdb processed the RACE reads anew with MiXCR; each CDR3 protein has one entry. The sample lists roughly 380,000 distinct CDR3 sequences, 4.8% occurring once.

Sequenced material: whole blood, taken in connection with sensitization to the hapten diphenylcyclopropenone (DPC). The TCR comes from a woman aged 45 to 65 with alopecia areata. Some clones in this sample may be carry-over from other donors' samples. The V gene is TRBV7-2, the J gene TRBJ2-1, with 12 nucleotides matching TRBD2. In nucleotides, the CDR3 is TGTGCCAGCAGCTTATCCCCACTAGCGGGAGGAAATGAGCAGTTCTTC. Amino acid sequence: CASSLSPLAGGNEQFF.